The 30 T cell receptor beta chains listed next were all sequenced from one sample in a study of T cells in Graves' hyperthyroidism and ophthalmopathy. Amplified TCR beta CDR3 regions came from RNA transcripts. RT-PCR in the first round (using the HTBI primer set) targeted the TCR CDR3. TCRdb passed the multiplex PCR reads through MiXCR, listing each CDR3 protein once. The sample contains hundreds of thousands of distinct CDR3 sequences, about 15% of which appear only once. The source material was blood. The origin of the receptors is a woman aged 25-40 years with Graves' hyperthyroidism that later progressed to Graves' ophthalmopathy.

Ten or more counts support this clonotype. The J gene is TRBJ1-1, the V gene TRBV13; no definite D call. V was clipped by 5 bases and J by 1 base, with 11 bases between them. Germline CDR1 and CDR2: PRHDT and FYEKMQ (reference sequence). The CDR3 loop spans 14 amino acids. CDR3 loop: CASSPLAPNTEAFF. CDR3 nucleotide sequence: TGTGCCAGCAGCCCCCTAGCCCCGAACACTGAAGCTTTCTTT. Drawing the rest from reference TRBV13 and TRBJ1-1, the complete variable domain is AAGVIQSPRHLIKEKRETATLKCYPIPRHDTVYWYQQGPGQDPQFLISFYEKMQSDKGSIPDRFSAQQFSDYHSELNMSSLELGDSALYFCASSPLAPNTEAFFGQGTRLTVV.

This clonotype was detected many times. The rearrangement links TRBV12-3 or TRBV12-4 to TRBJ2-5; D is unclear. V was pared by 0 bases and J by 4 bases, with 6 bases between. The CDR3 loop spans 13 amino acids. The CDR3 spells CASSLAAGETQYF. Written as DNA, the CDR3 is TGTGCCAGCAGTTTAGCGGCAGGAGAGACCCAGTACTTC.

This clonotype was detected ten times or more. The chain recombines TRBV20-1 with TRBJ2-1, with 12 bases fitting TRBD2. The J segment lost 7 bases and the V segment lost 6 bases, leaving 10 bases of the junction unmatched. The CDR3 extends over 15 amino acids. Germline V gene sequence: CDR1 DFQATT, CDR2 SNEGSKA (reference sequence). In DNA form, the CDR3 reads TGCAGTGCCTTGGGGGGACTAGCGGGCCGTAATGAGCAGTTCTTC. It codes for CSALGGLAGRNEQFF.

This clonotype was counted only a few times. The chain combines TRBV5-1 with TRBJ1-2; 8 bases agree with TRBD1. This CDR3 spans 13 amino acids. The J segment lost 8 bases and the V segment lost 2 bases, leaving 5 bases of the junction unmatched. Looked up from germline, CDR1 is SGHRS and CDR2 is YFSETQ. CDR3 amino acids: CASSLTGTGGYTF. The CDR3 DNA reads TGCGCCAGCAGCTTAACAGGGACAGGAGGCTACACCTTC.

This clonotype was detected ten times or more. The chain's CDR3 is CSAPTGVYGYTF. The CDR3 DNA follows: TGCAGTGCCCCGACGGGGGTATATGGCTACACCTTC. The chain uses TRBV20-1 and TRBJ1-2; a possible D gene is TRBD1 (5 bases). This CDR3 has 12 amino acids. V was cut by 6 bases and J by 5 bases, with 13 bases left in between. Germline V lookup: CDR1 DFQATT, CDR2 SNEGSKA (reference sequence).

This clonotype was seen at least ten times. The V and J genes are TRBV6-2 or TRBV6-3 and TRBJ2-2, with D maybe TRBD1 (5 bases). There are 16 residues in the CDR3. V lost 1 base to trimming and J lost 0 bases, with 9 bases between them. Germline loops: CDR1 MNHEY, CDR2 SVGEGT. The CDR3 here is CASSYYRNTNTGELFF. For the CDR3, the DNA is TGTGCCAGCAGTTACTACAGGAACACGAACACCGGGGAGCTGTTTTTT.

In this sample, this clonotype turned up many times. The chain links TRBV6-5 to TRBJ2-7; 10 nucleotides align to TRBD1. Per germline, CDR1 MNHEY and CDR2 SVGAGI. The J segment lost 4 bases and the V segment lost 1 base, leaving 4 bases of the junction unmatched. The CDR3 loop spans 15 amino acids. The CDR3 is CASSYLGQGLYEQYF. CDR3 nucleotides: TGTGCCAGCAGTTACTTGGGACAGGGGCTGTACGAGCAGTACTTC.

This clonotype was counted a few times. The chain recombines TRBV20-1 with TRBJ2-5; a weak D match, TRBD2 (6 bases). CDR1 DFQATT and CDR2 SNEGSKA come from the germline V gene (reference sequence). The length of the CDR3 is 12 residues. V gave up 7 bases and J gave up 4 bases, with 13 bases separating them. CDR3 coding DNA: TGCAGTGTATTGAAGGGAGGAGAGACCCAGTACTTC. It yields the protein CSVLKGGETQYF.

The chain recombines TRBV13 with TRBJ1-2, with no clear D. Germline lookup yields CDR1 PRHDT and CDR2 FYEKMQ (reference sequence). V dropped 3 bases and J dropped 7 bases, with 9 bases sitting between them. This CDR3 is built from 12 residues. The CDR3 nucleotides read TGTGCCAGCAGCTTTAGGTGGGCTGGCTACACCTTC. It translates to CASSFRWAGYTF.

CDR3: CASSLQRISDNEQFF. Here the CDR3 DNA reads TGCGCCAGCAGCTTGCAAAGGATAAGCGACAATGAGCAGTTCTTC. This chain joins TRBV5-1 and TRBJ2-1; D gene unclear. There are 15 residues in the CDR3. Trimming removed 1 base at V and 5 bases at J, with 13 bases between. Germline-derived CDR1 and CDR2 are SGHRS and YFSETQ.

This sequence joins TRBV6-9 and TRBJ2-5, with 8 bases identical to TRBD2. The V and J ends lost 3 bases and 2 bases, in that order; junction bases with no gene match: 8. This CDR3 has 16 amino acids. The germline gives CDR1 MNHGY, CDR2 SVAAGI. CDR3 region: CASSYAWAGGQETQYF. In DNA, the CDR3 is TGTGCCAGCAGTTACGCCTGGGCGGGAGGACAAGAGACCCAGTACTTC.

This clonotype was picked up many times. The chain recombines TRBV30 with TRBJ2-1; TRBD2 matches 11 bases. The CDR3 contains 14 residues. Unmatched junction bases numbered 7, after V lost 4 bases and J lost 8 bases. From germline, CDR1 is GTSNPN and CDR2 SVGIG (reference sequence). The CDR3 DNA sequence: TGTGCCTGGAATGTTGGGACTAGCGGCGATGAGCAGTTCTTC. Encoded protein: CAWNVGTSGDEQFF.

This clonotype was observed at least ten times. The gene calls are TRBV15 and TRBJ2-7, with 7 nucleotides matching TRBD1. Germline V gives CDR1 LNHNV, CDR2 YYDKDF (reference sequence). This CDR3 is built from 15 residues. J gave up 3 bases and V 1 base, and 6 bases lay outside the gene matches. The CDR3 region is CATSRGTGDYYEQYF. In DNA form, the CDR3 reads TGTGCCACCAGCAGAGGGACAGGTGACTACTACGAGCAGTACTTC.

The chain has TRBV28 and TRBJ2-5; TRBD1 matches 7 bases. This CDR3 is built from 15 residues. The trim removed 3 bases at V and 1 base at J, leaving 5 bases unmatched. Germline V gives CDR1 MDHEN, CDR2 SYDVKM. This chain's CDR3 is CASSFAGGGQETQYF. The CDR3 DNA reads as TGTGCCAGCAGTTTTGCAGGGGGTGGCCAAGAGACCCAGTACTTC.

This clonotype was recorded many times. Written as DNA, the CDR3 is TGTGCCAGCAGCTTGGTTAGCGGGAGCGTCGAGACCCAGTACTTC. It encodes CASSLVSGSVETQYF. V gene TRBV5-6 combines with J gene TRBJ2-5; 9 nucleotides line up with TRBD2. CDR1 SGHDT and CDR2 YYEEEE come from the germline V gene. The CDR3 length is 15 residues. V shed 0 bases and J 5 bases; nucleotides not matched to a gene: 5. Full variable domain (outside the CDR3, taken from reference TRBV5-6 and TRBJ2-5): DAGVTQSPTHLIKTRGQQVTLRCSPKSGHDTVSWYQQALGQGPQFIFQYYEEEERQRGNFPDRFSGHQFPNYSSELNVNALLLGDSALYLCASSLVSGSVETQYFGPGTRLLVL.

This clonotype was seen only a few times. This chain links TRBV6-1 with TRBJ2-7; TRBD2 matches at 7 bases. The germline gives CDR1 MNHNS, CDR2 SASEGT. The CDR3 is made up of 14 amino acids. The junction had 12 bases not matched to a gene; V was cut back by 7 bases and J by 6 bases. CDR3 sequence (DNA): TGTGCCAGCATCAACCCCGGGACTACGGGCGAGCAGTACTTC. It yields the protein CASINPGTTGEQYF.

The rearrangement links TRBV2 to TRBJ2-4, with D possibly matching TRBD1 (5 bases). CDR3 length equals 12 residues. Germline V gives CDR1 SNHLY, CDR2 FYNNEI. Trimming took off 8 bases at V and 1 base at J, with 6 bases between the two ends. The DNA of the CDR3 is TGTGCCAGCCGACAGGCCAAAAACATTCAGTACTTC. Translating gives CASRQAKNIQYF.

The chain employs TRBV10-3 and TRBJ1-2; TRBD1 aligns across 7 bases. Germline CDR1 is ENHRY and CDR2 is SYGVKD. The CDR3 is made up of 13 amino acids. V was pared by 4 bases and J by 6 bases, with 5 bases of the junction left unmatched. The CDR3 DNA sequence: TGTGCCATCAGTGGGTTAGGGGGCGATGGCTACACCTTC. Translation: CAISGLGGDGYTF.

Ten or more counts support this clonotype. The chain joins TRBV12-5 to TRBJ2-3; 7 bases fit TRBD2. Germline CDR1 LGHNT, CDR2 FRNRAP. J gave up 3 bases and V 0 bases, and 6 bases lay outside the gene matches. This CDR3 has 16 residues. CDR3 nucleotide sequence: TGTGCTAGTGGTTTGGTAGGCGGGAGTGGTACAGATACGCAGTATTTT. This translates into CASGLVGGSGTDTQYF.

The V gene is TRBV2, the J gene TRBJ2-5; 9 bases line up with TRBD2. The CDR3 totals 15 residues. Germline V gene sequence: CDR1 SNHLY, CDR2 FYNNEI. The junction had 8 bases not matched to a gene; V was cut back by 5 bases and J by 4 bases. DNA for the CDR3: TGTGCCAGCAGTAAAGGAGCTAGCGGGGTAGAGACCCAGTACTTC. Translation gives CASSKGASGVETQYF.

This clonotype was seen many times. This chain joins TRBV28 and TRBJ2-7, with D perhaps matching TRBD2 (6 bases). Germline V lookup: CDR1 MDHEN, CDR2 SYDVKM. With 5 bases removed from V and 3 bases from J, the gap between germline ends came to 11 bases. The CDR3 runs to 13 residues. Here the CDR3 DNA reads TGTGCCAGCAGTCCCGGGACTCACTACGAGCAGTACTTC. It specifies CASSPGTHYEQYF.

This clonotype was seen ten or more times. The rearrangement links TRBV19 to TRBJ1-1; no firm D call. The germline V gene encodes CDR1 LNHDA and CDR2 SQIVND (reference sequence). The CDR3 runs 15 residues. V gave up 1 base and J gave up 0 bases, with 9 bases separating them. In DNA, the CDR3 is TGTGCCAGTAGTATAGGGGTCAGAATGAACACTGAAGCTTTCTTT. This codes for CASSIGVRMNTEAFF.

This clonotype was detected many times. The rearrangement uses TRBV3-1 and TRBJ2-7, with TRBD2 matching 11 bases. Germline CDR1 LGHDT, CDR2 YNNKEL (reference sequence). This CDR3 comprises 16 residues. Germline trimming cut 4 bases from V and 6 bases from J; bases unmatched to any gene: 11. CDR3 bases: TGTGCCAGCAGCCCTACGGGACTAGCGGAGGGGGGCGAGCAGTACTTC. Translating it yields CASSPTGLAEGGEQYF.

This clonotype showed up many times. The chain is built from TRBV20-1 and TRBJ2-2; perhaps TRBD1 as D (6 bases). From germline, CDR1 is DFQATT and CDR2 SNEGSKA (reference sequence). Trimming cost V 5 bases and J 0 bases, with 13 bases left between them. The CDR3 is 15 residues long. The CDR3 is CSAGTGTANTGELFF. CDR3 DNA sequence: TGCAGTGCTGGTACAGGGACCGCGAACACCGGGGAGCTGTTTTTT.

This clonotype was found many times. This chain links TRBV2 with TRBJ1-1; 7 positions match TRBD1. Germline V lookup: CDR1 SNHLY, CDR2 FYNNEI. Trimming removed 1 base from V and 4 bases from J; junction bases left unmatched: 6. The CDR3 spans 15 residues. CDR3 in DNA: TGTGCCAGCAGTGAAGGTAGGGGGCTTGGCACTGAAGCTTTCTTT. Translation gives CASSEGRGLGTEAFF.

Only a few counts were recorded for this clonotype. This sequence joins TRBV28 and TRBJ2-7, with D unresolved. The germline V and J ends were trimmed by 5 bases and 2 bases, with 16 bases remaining between them. CDR1 and CDR2 (germline): MDHEN, SYDVKM. The CDR3 is 15 amino acids. Here the CDR3 DNA reads TGTGCCAGCAGTCCGACGGACGGGCCTCCCTACGAGCAGTACTTC. This encodes CASSPTDGPPYEQYF.

This clonotype was counted at least ten times. The rearrangement joins TRBV19 to TRBJ1-2; D is unclear. Germline V gene data show CDR1 as LNHDA and CDR2 as SQIVND (reference sequence). Trimming left V 3 bases short and J 1 base short, with 6 bases between. This CDR3 has 13 amino acids. The CDR3 reads CASSMAVNYGYTF. DNA of the CDR3: TGTGCCAGTAGTATGGCAGTTAACTATGGCTACACCTTC.

Points on this clonotype: This could be a read error, since a much larger clone is one nucleotide away. The chain has TRBV5-1 and TRBJ1-4; D is uncertain. The germline CDR1 and CDR2 sequences are SGHRS and YFSETQ. The CDR3 consists of 14 residues. The CDR3: CASSLERGGERLFF. The CDR3 nucleotides read TGCGCCAGCAGCTTGGAGAGAGGTGGAGAAAGACTGTTTTTT.

This clonotype was counted a few times. This chain links TRBV19 with TRBJ2-1; 8 bases agree with TRBD2. This CDR3 has 13 residues. Trimming took 4 bases from V and 6 from J; bases not matched to a gene: 2. Germline V gives CDR1 LNHDA, CDR2 SQIVND (reference sequence). CDR3 sequence: CASSNGLANEQFF. In nucleotides, the CDR3 is TGTGCCAGTAGTAACGGACTAGCCAATGAGCAGTTCTTC.

The CDR3 loop is CASSLGTGKETQYF. In DNA form, the CDR3 reads TGTGCCAGCAGCTTAGGGACAGGAAAAGAGACCCAGTACTTC. The chain recombines TRBV11-3 with TRBJ2-5, with 7 bases lining up with TRBD1. The CDR3 spans 14 residues. V was pared by 1 base and J by 3 bases, with 2 bases of the junction left unmatched. Germline V gene sequence: CDR1 SGHNT, CDR2 YENEEA. Supplemented by reference TRBV11-3 and TRBJ2-5, the full variable domain reads EAGVVQSPRYKIIEKKQPVAFWCNPISGHNTLYWYLQNLGQGPELLIRYENEEAVDDSQLPKDRFSAERLKGVDSTLKIQPAELGDSAVYLCASSLGTGKETQYFGPGTRLLVL.